The 8 T cell receptor beta chains presented below share a single source sample, sequenced in a study of shared T cell receptors in the human thymus. Some clones are missing from TCRdb's copy, which holds only in-frame ones; the method was immunoSEQ multiplex PCR. The data show about 660,000 clones, with roughly 88% seen just once and around 0.01% held by the top ten. This sample was shared with a second study, whose subject was human thymus T cells.

The material sequenced was thymocytes. These TCRs come from a boy under three years old with a congenital heart defect.

This clone was counted only a few times. This chain uses TRBV11-3 with TRBJ1-2; 10 nucleotides agree with TRBD1. CDR1 is SGHNT, CDR2 YENEEA, per germline. The CDR3 runs to 13 residues. Trimming took 4 bases from V and 13 from J; bases not matched to a gene: 9. CDR3 coding DNA: TGTGCCAGCAGCTCCAAGACAGGGGGCTTCGGCACCTTC. Protein product: CASSSKTGGFGTF.

The chain employs TRBV5-6 and TRBJ1-2, with D tentatively TRBD1 (6 bases). The CDR3 totals 14 residues. The germline gives CDR1 SGHDT, CDR2 YYEEEE. V gave up 3 bases and J gave up 10 bases, with 19 bases separating them. The CDR3 DNA is TGTGCCAGCAGCTCCGACCCAGGGGCTTCTTACTACACCTTC. Translation: CASSSDPGASYYTF.

The J gene is TRBJ2-7, the V gene TRBV5-4, with 10 positions matching TRBD1. CDR1 and CDR2 (germline): SGHNT, YYREEE (reference sequence). V was pared by 4 bases and J by 4 bases, with 8 bases of the junction left unmatched. CDR3 size: 15 residues. DNA for the CDR3: TGTGCCAGCAGCAAAGGACAGGGGGATTGGTACGAGCAGTACTTC. It encodes CASSKGQGDWYEQYF.

The V and J genes are TRBV5-4 and TRBJ2-7, with a possible D match to TRBD2 (6 bases). Germline V gives CDR1 SGHNT, CDR2 YYREEE (reference sequence). The length of the CDR3 is 15 residues. Trimming left V 1 base short and J 2 bases short, with 13 bases between. This CDR3 is CASSLSGVRPYEQYF. CDR3 in DNA: TGTGCCAGCAGCTTGTCGGGAGTACGGCCCTACGAGCAGTACTTC.

V gene TRBV5-1 combines with J gene TRBJ1-5; D not resolved. Germline V CDR1 and CDR2: SGHRS, YFSETQ. The germline V and J ends were trimmed by 4 bases and 0 bases, with 5 bases remaining between them. The CDR3 extends over 13 amino acids. CDR3 amino acids: CASSPNSNQPQHF. In DNA form, the CDR3 reads TGCGCCAGCAGCCCCAATAGCAATCAGCCCCAGCATTTT.

The chain has TRBV4-1 and TRBJ1-1; 12 nucleotides align to TRBD1. CDR1 and CDR2 from the germline V gene are MGHRA and YSYEKL. Trimming at V came to 4 bases and at J to 4 bases, leaving 4 bases not matched to a gene. The CDR3 contains 15 residues. The CDR3: CASSREGQGATEAFF. The DNA for the CDR3 is TGCGCCAGCAGCCGAGAGGGACAGGGGGCCACTGAAGCTTTCTTT.

J is TRBJ2-7 and V is TRBV4-3; no definite D call. The V gene's germline CDR1 is LGHNA and CDR2 YSLEER. This CDR3 contains 15 residues. V was cut by 3 bases and J by 2 bases, with 14 bases left in between. The CDR3 nucleotides are TGCGCCAGCAGCCAGGCAAGGAGTGCTCCCTACGAGCAGTACTTC. Its protein product is CASSQARSAPYEQYF.

The rearrangement uses TRBV11-2 and TRBJ2-1; TRBD1 is a possible D gene (6 bases). Germline CDR1 reads SGHAT; CDR2 reads FQNNGV. V gave up 5 bases and J gave up 7 bases, with 21 bases separating them. This CDR3 contains 16 residues. The CDR3 loop reads CASSPRGPPCENEQFF. DNA for the CDR3: TGTGCCAGCAGCCCCAGGGGTCCCCCCTGTGAGAATGAGCAGTTCTTC.